This paragraph covers one TCR beta chain sequence. The antigen is undetermined. The protocol was immunoSEQ multiplex PCR, while the TCRdb copy is restricted to in-frame clones and leaves out a portion. In the table there are around 300,000 clones, 87% of which are singletons. V shed 7 bases and J shed 0 bases, with 1 base lying between them. The CDR3 contains 12 residues. The germline V gene has CDR1 MGHDK and CDR2 SYGVNS. This entry is derived from a study of cytomegalovirus exposure and HLA in healthy donors. About the study: The roughly 670 first-cohort repertoires shared a platform with the 120 or so validation repertoires, as reported in a later analysis. Overall study results and limits: CMV antigen specificity was confirmed in vitro for three CMV-associated chains. It was fewer than 200 TCR beta chains that were listed as cytomegalovirus-associated.

Sequenced input: PBMCs. The genes are TRBV25-1 and TRBJ2-6; no definite D call. The receptor was derived from a woman aged 30 to 39 in good health and CMV-seropositive. The CDR3 DNA is TGTGCCAGCAACTCTGGGGCCAACGTCCTGACTTTC. Translation: CASNSGANVLTF. The full variable domain, with the rest looked up from reference TRBV25-1 and TRBJ2-6, is EADIYQTPRYLVIGTGKKITLECSQTMGHDKMYWYQQDPGMELHLIHYSYGVNSTEKGDLSSESTVSRIRTEHFPLTLESARPSHTSQYLCASNSGANVLTFGAGSRLTVL.